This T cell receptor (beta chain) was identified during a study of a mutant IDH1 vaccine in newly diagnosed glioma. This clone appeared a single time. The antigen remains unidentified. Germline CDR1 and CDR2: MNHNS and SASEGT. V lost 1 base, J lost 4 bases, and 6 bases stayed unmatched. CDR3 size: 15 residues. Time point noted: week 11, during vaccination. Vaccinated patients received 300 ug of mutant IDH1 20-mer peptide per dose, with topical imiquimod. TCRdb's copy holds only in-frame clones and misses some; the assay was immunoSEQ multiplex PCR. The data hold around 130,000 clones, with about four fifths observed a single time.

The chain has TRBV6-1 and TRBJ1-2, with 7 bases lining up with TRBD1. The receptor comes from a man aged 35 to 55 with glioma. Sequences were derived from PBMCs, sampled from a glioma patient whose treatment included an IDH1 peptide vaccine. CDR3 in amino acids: CASSEEGGGAYGYTF. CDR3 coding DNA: TGTGCCAGCAGTGAAGAAGGAGGGGGCGCCTATGGCTACACCTTC.